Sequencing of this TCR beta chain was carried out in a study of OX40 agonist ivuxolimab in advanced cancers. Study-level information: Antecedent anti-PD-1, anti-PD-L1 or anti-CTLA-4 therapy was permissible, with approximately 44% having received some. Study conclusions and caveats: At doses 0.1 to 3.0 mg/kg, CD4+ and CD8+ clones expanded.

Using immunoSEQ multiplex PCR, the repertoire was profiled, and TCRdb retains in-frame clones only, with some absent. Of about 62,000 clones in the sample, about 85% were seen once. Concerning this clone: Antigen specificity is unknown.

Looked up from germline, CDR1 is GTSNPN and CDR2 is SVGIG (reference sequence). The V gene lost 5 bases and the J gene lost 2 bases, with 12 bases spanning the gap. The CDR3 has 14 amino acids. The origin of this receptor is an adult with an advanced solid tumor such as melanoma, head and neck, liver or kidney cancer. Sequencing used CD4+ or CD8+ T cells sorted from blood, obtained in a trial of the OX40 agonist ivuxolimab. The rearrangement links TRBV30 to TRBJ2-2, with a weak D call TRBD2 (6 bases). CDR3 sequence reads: CAWAIGLNTGELFF. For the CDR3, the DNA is TGTGCCTGGGCCATTGGACTAAACACCGGGGAGCTGTTTTTT.